This T cell receptor (beta chain) appears in the sequencing data of a study of control samples from healthy donors and cancer patients. Profiled with immunoSEQ multiplex PCR; TCRdb holds only in-frame clones, not every one. This table lists some 180,000 clones. This CDR3 spans 12 amino acids. The germline V gene encodes CDR1 DFQATT and CDR2 SNEGSKA (reference sequence). Trimming took 3 bases from V and 8 from J, leaving 10 bases between them. The TCR originated in a woman in her thirties in good health. Sequences were obtained from blood. The rearrangement joins TRBV20-1 to TRBJ1-4; D is undetermined. The CDR3 protein is CSASSGWEKLFF. The CDR3, as DNA: TGCAGTGCTAGTTCGGGCTGGGAAAAACTGTTTTTT.